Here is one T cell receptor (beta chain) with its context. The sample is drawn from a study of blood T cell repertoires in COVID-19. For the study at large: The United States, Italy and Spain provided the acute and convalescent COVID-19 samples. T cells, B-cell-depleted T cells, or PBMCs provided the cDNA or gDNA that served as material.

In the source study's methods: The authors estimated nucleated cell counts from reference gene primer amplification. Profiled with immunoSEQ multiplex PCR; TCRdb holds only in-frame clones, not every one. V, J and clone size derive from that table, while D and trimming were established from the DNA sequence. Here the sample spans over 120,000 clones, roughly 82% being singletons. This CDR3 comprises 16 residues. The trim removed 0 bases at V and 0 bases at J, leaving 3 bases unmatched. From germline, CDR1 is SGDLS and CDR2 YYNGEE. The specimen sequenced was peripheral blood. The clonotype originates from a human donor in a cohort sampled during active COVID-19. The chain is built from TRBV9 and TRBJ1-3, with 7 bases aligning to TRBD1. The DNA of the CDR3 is TGTGCCAGCAGCGTAGGGTCAGGGGGCTCTGGAAACACCATATATTTT. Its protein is CASSVGSGGSGNTIYF.